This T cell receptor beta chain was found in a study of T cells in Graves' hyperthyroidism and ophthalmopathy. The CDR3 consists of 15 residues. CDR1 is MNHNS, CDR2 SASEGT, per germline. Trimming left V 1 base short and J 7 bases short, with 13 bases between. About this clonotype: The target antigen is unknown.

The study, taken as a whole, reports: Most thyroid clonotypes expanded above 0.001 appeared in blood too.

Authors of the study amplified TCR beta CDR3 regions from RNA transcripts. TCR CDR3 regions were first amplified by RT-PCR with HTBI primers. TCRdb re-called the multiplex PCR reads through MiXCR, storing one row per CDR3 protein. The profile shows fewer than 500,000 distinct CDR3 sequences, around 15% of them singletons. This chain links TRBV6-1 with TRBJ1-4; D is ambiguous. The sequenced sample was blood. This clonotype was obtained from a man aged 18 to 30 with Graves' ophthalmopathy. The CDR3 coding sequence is TGTGCCAGCAGTGAAGGGTCGGAGGGCGGTGAAAAACTGTTTTTT. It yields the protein CASSEGSEGGEKLFF.